This paragraph reports one T cell receptor beta chain. These data are taken from a study of CD8 T cells in ankylosing spondylitis. The CDR3 extends over 14 amino acids. The germline V gene has CDR1 SGHRS and CDR2 YFSETQ. The ends lost 2 bases at V and 2 bases at J; junction bases unmatched: 3. One entry per CDR3 protein results from TCRdb running MiXCR on the 5' RACE reads. The data contain a few hundred thousand distinct CDR3 sequences, around 10% of them singletons. V is TRBV5-1 and J is TRBJ2-5; 7 nucleotides match TRBD2. This TCR came from a male donor with ankylosing spondylitis or in good health (not recorded which). Material: blood, either unsorted or a sorted T cell fraction (not recorded which). The CDR3 DNA sequence: TGCGCCAGCAGCTTACGGGGGGAACAAGAGACCCAGTACTTC. The encoded protein is CASSLRGEQETQYF.